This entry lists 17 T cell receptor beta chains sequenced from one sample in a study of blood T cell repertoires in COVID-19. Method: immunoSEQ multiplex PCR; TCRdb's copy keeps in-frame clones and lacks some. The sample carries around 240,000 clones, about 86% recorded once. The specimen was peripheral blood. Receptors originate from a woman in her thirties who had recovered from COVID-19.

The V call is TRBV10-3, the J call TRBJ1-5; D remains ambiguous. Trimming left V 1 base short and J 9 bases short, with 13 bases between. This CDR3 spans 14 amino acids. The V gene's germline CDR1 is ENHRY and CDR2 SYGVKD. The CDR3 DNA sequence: TGTGCCATCAGTGAGTTACAGACCCACTCGCCCCAGCATTTT. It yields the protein CAISELQTHSPQHF.

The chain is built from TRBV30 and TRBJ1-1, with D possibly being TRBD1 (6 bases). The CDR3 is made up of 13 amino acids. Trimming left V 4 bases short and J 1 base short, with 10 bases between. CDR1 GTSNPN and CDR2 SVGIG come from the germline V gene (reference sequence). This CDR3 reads CAWTPTGNTEAFF. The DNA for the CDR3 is TGTGCCTGGACCCCGACAGGGAACACTGAAGCTTTCTTT.

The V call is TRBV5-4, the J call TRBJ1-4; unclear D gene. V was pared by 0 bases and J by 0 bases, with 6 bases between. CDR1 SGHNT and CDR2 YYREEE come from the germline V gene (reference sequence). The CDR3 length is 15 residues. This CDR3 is CASSLDSTTNEKLFF. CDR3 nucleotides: TGTGCCAGCAGCTTGGATAGTACAACTAATGAAAAACTGTTTTTT.

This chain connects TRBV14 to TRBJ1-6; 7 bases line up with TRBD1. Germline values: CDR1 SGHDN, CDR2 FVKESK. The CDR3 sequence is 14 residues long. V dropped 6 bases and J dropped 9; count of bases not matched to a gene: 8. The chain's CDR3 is CASRLQGVGSPLHF. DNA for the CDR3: TGTGCCAGCAGACTCCAGGGGGTAGGTTCACCCCTCCACTTT.

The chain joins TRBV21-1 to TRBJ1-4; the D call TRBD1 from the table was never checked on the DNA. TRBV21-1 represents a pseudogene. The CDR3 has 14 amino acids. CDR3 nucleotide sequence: TGTGCCATCACTCAGGGGTTGTCTAATGAAAAACTGTTTTTT. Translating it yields CAITQGLSNEKLFF.

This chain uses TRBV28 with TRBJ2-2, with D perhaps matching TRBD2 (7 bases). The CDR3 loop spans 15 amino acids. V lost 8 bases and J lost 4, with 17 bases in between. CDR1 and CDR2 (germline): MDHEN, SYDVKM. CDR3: CASHKGGGGTGELFF. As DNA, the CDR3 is TGTGCCAGCCACAAGGGGGGGGGTGGCACCGGGGAGCTGTTTTTT.

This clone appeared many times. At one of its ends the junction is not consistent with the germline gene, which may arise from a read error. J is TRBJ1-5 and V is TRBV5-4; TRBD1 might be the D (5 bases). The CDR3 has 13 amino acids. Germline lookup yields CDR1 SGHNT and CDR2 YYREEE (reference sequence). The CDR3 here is CASSLDSSQPQHF. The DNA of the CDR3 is TGTGCCAGCAGCCTAGACAGCAGTCAGCCCCAGCATTTT.

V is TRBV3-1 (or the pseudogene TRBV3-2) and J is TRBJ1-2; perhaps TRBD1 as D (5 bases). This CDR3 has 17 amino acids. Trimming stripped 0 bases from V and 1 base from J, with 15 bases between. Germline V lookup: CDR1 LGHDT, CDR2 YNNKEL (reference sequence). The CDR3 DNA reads TGTGCCAGCAGCCAAGAGGGGAGGGGAAGATATAACTATGGCTACACCTTC. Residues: CASSQEGRGRYNYGYTF.

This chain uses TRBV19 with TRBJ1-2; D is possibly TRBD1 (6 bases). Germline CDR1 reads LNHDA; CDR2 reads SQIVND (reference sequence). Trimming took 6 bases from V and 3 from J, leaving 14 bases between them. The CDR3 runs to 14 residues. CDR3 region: CASSYQGRDYGYTF. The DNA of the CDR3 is TGTGCCAGTAGCTACCAGGGGAGAGACTATGGCTACACCTTC.

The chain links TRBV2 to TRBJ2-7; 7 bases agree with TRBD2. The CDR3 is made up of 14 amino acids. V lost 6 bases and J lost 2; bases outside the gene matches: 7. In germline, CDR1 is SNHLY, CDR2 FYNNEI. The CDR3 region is CASSPRDYTYEQYF. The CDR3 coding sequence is TGTGCCAGCAGCCCCCGGGACTACACCTACGAGCAGTACTTC.

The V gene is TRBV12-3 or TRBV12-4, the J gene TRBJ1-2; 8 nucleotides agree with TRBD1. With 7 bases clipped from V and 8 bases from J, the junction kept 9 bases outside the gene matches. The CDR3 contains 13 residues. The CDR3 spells CASTMTGVGGYTF. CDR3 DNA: TGTGCCAGCACCATGACAGGGGTCGGAGGCTACACCTTC.

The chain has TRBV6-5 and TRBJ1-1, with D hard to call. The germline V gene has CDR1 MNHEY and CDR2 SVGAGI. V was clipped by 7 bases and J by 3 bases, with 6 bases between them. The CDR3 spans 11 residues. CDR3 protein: CASISYTEAFF. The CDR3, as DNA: TGTGCCAGCATCAGTTACACTGAAGCTTTCTTT.

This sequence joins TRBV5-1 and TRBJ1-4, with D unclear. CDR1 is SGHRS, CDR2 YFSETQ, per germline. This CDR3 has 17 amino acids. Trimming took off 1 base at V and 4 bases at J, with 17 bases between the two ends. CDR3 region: CASSLQNMKPGNEKLFF. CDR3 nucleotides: TGCGCCAGCAGCTTGCAAAATATGAAGCCGGGTAATGAAAAACTGTTTTTT.

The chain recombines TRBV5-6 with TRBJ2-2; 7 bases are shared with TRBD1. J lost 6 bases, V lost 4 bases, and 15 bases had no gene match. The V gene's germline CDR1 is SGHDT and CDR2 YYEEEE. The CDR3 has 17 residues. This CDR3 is CASSRNPRGRGSGELFF. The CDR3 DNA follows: TGTGCCAGCAGCCGAAATCCGAGGGGCAGGGGGTCCGGGGAGCTGTTTTTT.

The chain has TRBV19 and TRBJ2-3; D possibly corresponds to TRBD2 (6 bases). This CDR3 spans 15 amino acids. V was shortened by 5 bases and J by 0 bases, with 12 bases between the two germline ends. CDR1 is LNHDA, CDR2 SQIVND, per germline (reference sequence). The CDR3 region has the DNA TGTGCCAGTAGTGCCCTAGCGACTAGCACAGATACGCAGTATTTT. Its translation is CASSALATSTDTQYF. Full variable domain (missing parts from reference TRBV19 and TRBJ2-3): DGGITQSPKYLFRKEGQNVTLSCEQNLNHDAMYWYRQDPGQGLRLIYYSQIVNDFQKGDIAEGYSVSREKKESFPLTVTSAQKNPTAFYLCASSALATSTDTQYFGPGTRLTVL.

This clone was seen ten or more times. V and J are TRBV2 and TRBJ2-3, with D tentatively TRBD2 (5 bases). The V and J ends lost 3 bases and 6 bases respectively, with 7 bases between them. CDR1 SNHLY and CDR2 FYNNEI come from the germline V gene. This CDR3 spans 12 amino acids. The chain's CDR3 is CASSEEVDTQYF. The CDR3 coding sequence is TGTGCCAGCAGTGAGGAGGTCGATACGCAGTATTTT.

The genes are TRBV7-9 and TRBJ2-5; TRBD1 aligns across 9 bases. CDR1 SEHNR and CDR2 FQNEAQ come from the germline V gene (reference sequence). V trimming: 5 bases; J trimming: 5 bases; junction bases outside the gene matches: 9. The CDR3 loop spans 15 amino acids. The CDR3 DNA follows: TGTGCCAGCAGCCCTGGGACAGGGTTTTCGGAGACCCAGTACTTC. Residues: CASSPGTGFSETQYF.